The T cell receptor beta chain under discussion was sequenced for a study of shared T cell receptors in the human thymus. Profiled with immunoSEQ multiplex PCR; TCRdb holds only in-frame clones, not every one. The data contain hundreds of thousands of clones, around 87% of them singletons. The data were also submitted as part of a second study, on human thymus T cells.

The sample consisted of thymocytes. The origin of this receptor is a boy younger than two with a congenital heart defect.

The DNA for the CDR3 is TGTGCCAGTAGCTCACTGGGGGAAGGGGGCTCCTACGAGCAGTACTTC. Translation gives CASSSLGEGGSYEQYF. The chain uses TRBV19 and TRBJ2-7, with a weak D call TRBD1 (6 bases). The CDR3 contains 16 residues. Germline CDR1 reads LNHDA; CDR2 reads SQIVND (reference sequence). The V and J ends lost 6 bases and 0 bases respectively, with 18 bases between them.